This TCR beta chain was sequenced in a study of shared clonotypes between healthy human individuals. Germline V gene data show CDR1 as MRHNA and CDR2 as SNTAGT. The V and J ends lost 6 bases and 5 bases, in that order; junction bases with no gene match: 11. This CDR3 is 15 amino acids long. Generated by immunoSEQ multiplex PCR, the TCRdb table keeps only in-frame clones and is missing some. The table includes approximately 2,000,000 clones, 93% detected once. Selected positively for CCR7 and CD45RO-negative, naive CD8 cells excluded terminally differentiated effector memory CD45RA+ cells. Sequenced input: naive CD8+ T cells from PBMCs. The TCR comes from a young man in good health. Some clones in this sample may be carry-over from other donors' samples. The chain joins TRBV6-4 to TRBJ2-7; 9 bases map to TRBD2. CDR3 nucleotides: TGTGCCAGCAGAGGGAAGGGGACTAGCATAGACGAGCAGTACTTC. Translating it yields CASRGKGTSIDEQYF.